This T cell receptor (beta chain) was recovered during a study of somatic mutations in cytotoxic T cells in rheumatoid arthritis. Study at large: No treatment had yet been given when patient blood (under 34 ml EDTA) was drawn, right after diagnosis. Including V beta1+ cells that were sequenced for TCRB, some T-cell populations stained with V beta antibodies were flow-sorted at nearly 100% purity.

Measured with immunoSEQ multiplex PCR; TCRdb has only the in-frame clones, and not every one. The profile shows under 13,000 clones, 65% to 80% of them singletons. This clone came up a few times. The CDR3 runs 15 residues. CDR1 and CDR2 (germline): LNHNV, YYDKDF (reference sequence). The V end lost 1 base, the J end lost 0 bases, and 10 bases lay between the germline ends. This receptor was identified in an adult with rheumatoid arthritis. The rearrangement links TRBV15 to TRBJ2-7; D ambiguous. Sequencing was carried out using CD8+ T cells sorted from blood. The CDR3 DNA reads as TGTGCCACCAGCAGAGTTGCAGGTAGCTCCTACGAGCAGTACTTC. Protein product: CATSRVAGSSYEQYF.